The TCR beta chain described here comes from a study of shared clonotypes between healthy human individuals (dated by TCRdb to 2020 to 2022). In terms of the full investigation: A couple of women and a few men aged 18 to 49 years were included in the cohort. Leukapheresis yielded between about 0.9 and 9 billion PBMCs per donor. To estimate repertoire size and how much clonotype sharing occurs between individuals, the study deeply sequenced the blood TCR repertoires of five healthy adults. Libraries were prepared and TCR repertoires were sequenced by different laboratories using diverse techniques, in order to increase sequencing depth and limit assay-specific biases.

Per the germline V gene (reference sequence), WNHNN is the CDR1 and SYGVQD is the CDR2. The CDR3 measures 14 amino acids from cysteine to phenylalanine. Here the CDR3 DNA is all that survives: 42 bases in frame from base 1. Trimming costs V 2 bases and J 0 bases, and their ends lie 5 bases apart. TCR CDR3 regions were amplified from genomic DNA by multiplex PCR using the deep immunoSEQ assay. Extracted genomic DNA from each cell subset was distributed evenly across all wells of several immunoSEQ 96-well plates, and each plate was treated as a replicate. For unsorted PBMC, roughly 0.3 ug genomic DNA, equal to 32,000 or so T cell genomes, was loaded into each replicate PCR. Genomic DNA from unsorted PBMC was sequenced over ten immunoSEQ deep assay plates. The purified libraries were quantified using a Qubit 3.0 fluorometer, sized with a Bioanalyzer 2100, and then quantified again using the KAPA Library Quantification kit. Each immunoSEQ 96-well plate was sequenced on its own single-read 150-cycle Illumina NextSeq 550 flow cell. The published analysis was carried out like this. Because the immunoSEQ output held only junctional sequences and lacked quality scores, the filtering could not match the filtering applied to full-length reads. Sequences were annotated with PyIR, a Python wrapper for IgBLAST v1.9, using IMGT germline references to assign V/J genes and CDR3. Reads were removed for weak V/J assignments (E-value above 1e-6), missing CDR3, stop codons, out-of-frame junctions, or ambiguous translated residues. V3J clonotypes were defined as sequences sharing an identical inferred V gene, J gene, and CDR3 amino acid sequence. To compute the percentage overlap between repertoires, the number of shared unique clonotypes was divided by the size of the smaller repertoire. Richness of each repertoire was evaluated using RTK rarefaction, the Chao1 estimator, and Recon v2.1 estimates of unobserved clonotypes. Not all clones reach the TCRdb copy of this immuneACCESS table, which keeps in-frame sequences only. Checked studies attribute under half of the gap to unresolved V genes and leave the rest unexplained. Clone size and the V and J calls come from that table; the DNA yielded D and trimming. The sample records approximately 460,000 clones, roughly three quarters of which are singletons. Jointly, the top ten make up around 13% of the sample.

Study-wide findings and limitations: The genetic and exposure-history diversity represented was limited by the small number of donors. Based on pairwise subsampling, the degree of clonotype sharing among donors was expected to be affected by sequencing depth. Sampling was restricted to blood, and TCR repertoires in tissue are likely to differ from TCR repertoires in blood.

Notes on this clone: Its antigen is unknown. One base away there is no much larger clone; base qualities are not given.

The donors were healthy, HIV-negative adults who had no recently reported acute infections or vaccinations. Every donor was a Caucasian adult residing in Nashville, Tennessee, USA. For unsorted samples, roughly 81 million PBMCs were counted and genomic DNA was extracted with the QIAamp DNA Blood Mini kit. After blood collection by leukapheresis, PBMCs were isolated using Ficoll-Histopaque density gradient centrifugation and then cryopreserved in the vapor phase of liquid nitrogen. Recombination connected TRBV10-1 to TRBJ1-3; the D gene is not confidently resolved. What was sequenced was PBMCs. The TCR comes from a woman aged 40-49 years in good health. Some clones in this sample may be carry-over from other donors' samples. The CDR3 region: CASSEGFSGNTIYF. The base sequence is TGCGCCAGCAGTGAGGGATTCTCTGGAAACACCATATATTTT.